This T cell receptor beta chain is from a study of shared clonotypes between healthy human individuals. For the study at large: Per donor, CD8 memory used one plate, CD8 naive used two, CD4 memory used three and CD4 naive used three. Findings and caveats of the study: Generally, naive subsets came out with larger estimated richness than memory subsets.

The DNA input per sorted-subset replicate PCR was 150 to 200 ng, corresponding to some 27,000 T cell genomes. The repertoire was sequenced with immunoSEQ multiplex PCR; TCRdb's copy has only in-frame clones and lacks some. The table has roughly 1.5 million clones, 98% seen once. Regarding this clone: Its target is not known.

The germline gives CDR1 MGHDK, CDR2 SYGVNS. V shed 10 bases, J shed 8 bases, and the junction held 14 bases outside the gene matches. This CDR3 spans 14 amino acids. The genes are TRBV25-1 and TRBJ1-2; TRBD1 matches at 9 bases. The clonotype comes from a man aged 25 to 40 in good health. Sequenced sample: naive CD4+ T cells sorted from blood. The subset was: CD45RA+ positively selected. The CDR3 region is CANPGTGLQGGYTF. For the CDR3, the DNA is TGTGCCAACCCTGGGACAGGGCTCCAAGGGGGCTACACCTTC.